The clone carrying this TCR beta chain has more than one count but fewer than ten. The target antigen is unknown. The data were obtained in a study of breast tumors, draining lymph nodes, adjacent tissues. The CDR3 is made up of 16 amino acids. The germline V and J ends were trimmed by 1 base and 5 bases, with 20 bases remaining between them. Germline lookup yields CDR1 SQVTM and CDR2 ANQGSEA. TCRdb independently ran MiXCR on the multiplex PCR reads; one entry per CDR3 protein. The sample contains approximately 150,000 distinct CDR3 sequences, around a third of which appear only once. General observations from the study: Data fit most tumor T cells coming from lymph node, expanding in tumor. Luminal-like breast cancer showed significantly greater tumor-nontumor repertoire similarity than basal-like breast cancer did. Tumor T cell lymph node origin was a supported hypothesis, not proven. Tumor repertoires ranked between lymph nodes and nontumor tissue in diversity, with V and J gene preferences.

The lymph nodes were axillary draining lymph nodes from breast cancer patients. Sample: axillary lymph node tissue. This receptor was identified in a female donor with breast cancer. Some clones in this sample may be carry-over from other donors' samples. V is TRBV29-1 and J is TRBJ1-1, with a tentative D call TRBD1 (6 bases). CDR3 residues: CSVEVMGGRVGTEAFF. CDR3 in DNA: TGCAGCGTTGAAGTTATGGGGGGCCGGGTGGGTACTGAAGCTTTCTTT.